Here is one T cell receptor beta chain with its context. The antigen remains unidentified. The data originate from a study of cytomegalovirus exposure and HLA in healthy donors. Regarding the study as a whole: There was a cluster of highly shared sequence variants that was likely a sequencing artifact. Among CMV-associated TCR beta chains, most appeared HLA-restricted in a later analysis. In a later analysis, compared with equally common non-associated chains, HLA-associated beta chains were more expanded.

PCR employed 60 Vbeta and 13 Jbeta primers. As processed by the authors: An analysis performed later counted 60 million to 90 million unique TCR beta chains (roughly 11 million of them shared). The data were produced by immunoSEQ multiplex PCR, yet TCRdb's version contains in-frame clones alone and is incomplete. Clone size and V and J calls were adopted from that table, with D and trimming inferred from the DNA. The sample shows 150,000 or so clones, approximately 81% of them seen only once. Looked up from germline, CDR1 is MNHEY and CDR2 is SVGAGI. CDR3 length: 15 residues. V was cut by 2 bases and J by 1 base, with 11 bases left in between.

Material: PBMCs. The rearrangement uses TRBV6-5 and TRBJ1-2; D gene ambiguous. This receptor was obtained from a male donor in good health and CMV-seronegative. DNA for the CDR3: TGTGCCAGCAGTTACCTTCCACAGTATAACTATGGCTACACCTTC. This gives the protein CASSYLPQYNYGYTF.